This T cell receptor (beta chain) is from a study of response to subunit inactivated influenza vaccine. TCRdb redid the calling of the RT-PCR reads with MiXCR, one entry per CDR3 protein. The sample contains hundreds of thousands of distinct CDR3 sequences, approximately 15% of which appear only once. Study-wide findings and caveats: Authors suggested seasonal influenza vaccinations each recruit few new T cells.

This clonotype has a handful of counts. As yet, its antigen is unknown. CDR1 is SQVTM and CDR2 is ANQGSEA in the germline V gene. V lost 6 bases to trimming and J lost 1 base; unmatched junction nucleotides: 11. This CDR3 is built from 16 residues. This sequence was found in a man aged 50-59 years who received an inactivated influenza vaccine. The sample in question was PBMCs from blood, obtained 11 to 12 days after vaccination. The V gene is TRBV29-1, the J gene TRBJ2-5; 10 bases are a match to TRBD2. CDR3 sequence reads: CSVERPLAGIQETQYF. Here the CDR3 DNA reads TGCAGCGTCGAAAGACCACTAGCGGGAATCCAAGAGACCCAGTACTTC.